Below, one T cell receptor beta chain is given with its context. Antigen unknown. This sample stems from a study of blood T cells in healthy people across ages. Study at large: When template switching was applied, about one barcoded beta molecule was captured per two T cells.

Using a J-beta primer mix together with a sample-barcoded 5' primer, a second PCR was run for roughly 6 to 11 cycles. TCRdb ran MiXCR on the 5' RACE reads and lists one entry per CDR3 protein. The sample comprises 600,000 or so distinct CDR3 sequences, around 48% of which are singletons, and 20% to 25% rests with the top ten. V lost 1 base, J lost 5 bases, and 13 bases lay in between. The length of the CDR3 is 14 residues. The germline V gene has CDR1 SQVTM and CDR2 ANQGSEA. Study findings and constraints: Long-lived and aged donors differed, with more naive CD4+ cells and higher diversity in the long-lived. Age brought a roughly linear fall in TCR beta diversity measured per million T cells.

This TCR was recovered from a man aged 80 or over in good health. This sequence joins TRBV29-1 and TRBJ2-3; D is uncertain. Material: blood. The CDR3 reads CSVEGGRAIDTQYF. DNA for the CDR3: TGCAGCGTTGAAGGTGGCCGGGCTATAGATACGCAGTATTTT.